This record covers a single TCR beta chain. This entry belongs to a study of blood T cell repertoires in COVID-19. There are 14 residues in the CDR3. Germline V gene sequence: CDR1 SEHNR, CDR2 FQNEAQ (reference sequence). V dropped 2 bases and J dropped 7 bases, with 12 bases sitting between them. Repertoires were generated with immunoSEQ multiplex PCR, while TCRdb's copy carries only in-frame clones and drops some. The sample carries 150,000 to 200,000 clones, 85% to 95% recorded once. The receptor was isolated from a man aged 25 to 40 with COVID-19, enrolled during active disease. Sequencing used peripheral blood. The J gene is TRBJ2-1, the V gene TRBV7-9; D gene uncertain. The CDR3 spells CASSLTTRSNEQFF. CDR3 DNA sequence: TGTGCCAGCAGCTTAACTACGAGAAGTAATGAGCAGTTCTTC. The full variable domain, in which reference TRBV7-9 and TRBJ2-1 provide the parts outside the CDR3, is DTGVSQNPRHKITKRGQNVTFRCDPISEHNRLYWYRQTLGQGPEFLTYFQNEAQLEKSRLLSDRFSAERPKGSFSTLEIQRTEQGDSAMYLCASSLTTRSNEQFFGPGTRLTVL.